This TCR beta chain originates from a study of blood T cell repertoires in COVID-19. Study-level background: Some COVID-19 samples were acute and others convalescent; all came from the United States, Italy and Spain. PBMCs, B-cell-depleted T cells, or T cells were the source of the cDNA or gDNA that made up the material.

Per germline, CDR1 SGHTA and CDR2 FQGNSA. The CDR3 contains 13 residues. The ends were cut back, 1 base at V and 6 bases at J, with 8 bases in the middle. Original processing methods: From reference gene primer amplification, estimates of nucleated cell counts were derived. Method: immunoSEQ multiplex PCR; TCRdb's copy keeps in-frame clones and lacks some. V and J calls and clone size follow that table, whereas D and trimming were derived from the DNA. Of hundreds of thousands of clones listed, 80% to 90% are singletons. This clone was found a few times. The same CDR3 can be traced to other DNA sequences in this sample.

The receptor's source is a woman in her fifties or sixties with acute or convalescent COVID-19. The rearrangement joins TRBV7-2 to TRBJ2-3; weak D call: TRBD2 (5 bases). Material: peripheral blood. CDR3 region: CASSLERRDTQYF. CDR3 in DNA: TGTGCCAGCAGCTTAGAGAGGAGGGATACGCAGTATTTT. Full variable domain (remainder filled in from reference TRBV7-2 and TRBJ2-3): GAGVSQSPSNKVTEKGKDVELRCDPISGHTALYWYRQSLGQGLEFLIYFQGNSAPDKSGLPSDRFSAERTGGSVSTLTIQRTQQEDSAVYLCASSLERRDTQYFGPGTRLTVL.